This T cell receptor (beta chain) was identified during a study of blood T cells in healthy people across ages. With a J-beta primer mix and a sample-barcoded 5' primer, a second PCR ran about 7 to 12 cycles. A single record per CDR3 protein comes from TCRdb applying MiXCR to the 5' RACE reads. The sample yields 750,000 to 950,000 distinct CDR3 sequences, about 48% seen once. Trimming shortened V by 5 bases and J by 0 bases, and 8 bases separated the two germline ends. Germline V CDR1 and CDR2: DFQATT, SNEGSKA (reference sequence). The CDR3 has 13 amino acids. This chain uses TRBV20-1 with TRBJ1-5, with D uncertain. The sample consisted of blood. This clonotype was obtained from an elderly man in good health. The CDR3 protein is CSAPDNSNQPQHF. For the CDR3, the DNA is TGCAGTGCTCCGGATAATAGCAATCAGCCCCAGCATTTT.